The present entry profiles one TCR beta chain with its context. Its antigen is unknown. These data come from a study of T-cell memory formation after mild COVID-19. Study outcomes and limitations: Shrinking CD4+ clones were chiefly CM and EM; CD8+ ones were chiefly EMRA. The study detected some responding clones in pre-infection memory, suggesting cross-reactive memory joined.

TCRdb recomputed calls from the 5' RACE reads with MiXCR, one row per CDR3 protein. This sample has roughly 240,000 distinct CDR3 sequences; 15% occur once, and the top ten carry around 2%. The CDR3 covers 13 residues. Germline V CDR1 and CDR2: LGHNA, YNFKEQ. The ends lost 1 base at V and 9 bases at J; junction bases unmatched: 3. Source material: PBMCs or a T cell subset sorted from them (not recorded which). This chain joins TRBV4-2 and TRBJ2-1; 7 bases align to TRBD2. This receptor was obtained from an adult woman who had mild COVID-19 (a few samples of this study predate the infection). Cell type and time point are not known. As DNA, the CDR3 is TGTGCCAGCAGCCAAGTAGCGGGCAGTGAGCAGTTCTTC. The encoded protein is CASSQVAGSEQFF.